This T cell receptor beta chain was sequenced for a study of blood T cell repertoires in COVID-19 (dated by TCRdb to between 2020 and 2021). Regarding the research as a whole: The collaborator samples originated in the United States, Italy and Spain and spanned the acute and convalescent phases of COVID-19. The material from the prospective study consisted of cDNA or gDNA derived from T cells, B-cell-depleted T cells, or PBMCs. The dataset comprised deeply sampled blood TCRbeta repertoires from subjects exposed to, actively infected with, or recovered from COVID-19. The repertoires were released in a freely available public database intended as a resource for research on the immune response to SARS-CoV-2. The samples were drawn from the first 160 participants of the ongoing ImmuneRACE study and from 1,254 subjects provided by 6 global collaborators. Nearly every sample came with metadata listing a de-identified subject ID, COVID-19 status, age in years and sex. HLA class I and class II types, where available, came from metadata supplied by the sample provider rather than from assay-based typing. The research as a whole found: The quantity of clinical and demographic metadata differed by source and by participant and was supplied without curation.

Via the germline V gene (reference sequence), CDR1 is LNHDA and CDR2 SQIVND. V and J are truncated by 7 bases and 2 bases respectively, leaving an intervening sequence of 26 bases. The CDR3 has 19 amino acids, counting the end cysteine and phenylalanine. The kept DNA is CDR3 alone, 57 bases in frame from the first base. Whole blood was collected in K2EDTA tubes by collaborating institutions according to the institutions' own protocols. Collaborator samples were shipped for TCRbeta analysis as frozen whole blood, isolated PBMCs, or DNA extracted from either sample type. Concerning this clone itself: Its antigen remains undetermined. Per-base qualities were not stored, and no clone one base away is much larger.

TCRbeta CDR3 regions were amplified from genomic DNA by means of the immunoSEQ Assay, a bias-controlled multiplex PCR. As for how the authors treated the data: The number of nucleated cells in each sample was estimated by amplification of reference gene primers within the assay. Sequence reads were collapsed and filtered to measure the absolute abundance of every unique TCRbeta CDR3 rearrangement. For each sample, productive Simpson clonality was calculated by taking the square root of Simpson's diversity index across productive rearrangements. TCRdb took over this immuneACCESS table, retaining in-frame rearrangements with V and J assigned. Such tables are incomplete; in checked studies, under half of the missing clones stem from an unresolved V gene, and the remainder is unexplained. That table furnishes V, J and clone size, whereas the DNA furnished D and trimming. Here the sample has fewer than 45,000 clones; almost 90% occur a single time. The leading ten clones occupy around 15% of the sample.

This sequence was found in a human donor in a cohort sampled during active COVID-19. Source material: peripheral blood. The receptor chain draws on TRBV19 and TRBJ2-2, and possibly TRBD1, on 6 matching bases. The CDR3 protein: CASTLPLGGGGHNTGELFF. The nucleotide sequence is given as TGTGCCAGTACCCTTCCCCTAGGGGGTGGGGGCCACAACACCGGGGAGCTGTTTTTT.